This is a list of T cell receptor beta chains from one sample in a study of blood T cell repertoires in COVID-19. Assay: immunoSEQ multiplex PCR; the TCRdb copy retains only in-frame clones and omits some. The table records approximately 200,000 clones, around 87% of them present only once. Material for sequencing was PBMCs or T cells enriched from blood (not recorded which). These receptors were collected from a woman between 18 and 30 years old in a cohort exposed to, infected with or recovered from COVID-19 (not recorded which). The CDR3 runs from the conserved cysteine through the conserved F or W. The order of the fields is CDR3 protein, CDR3 DNA, clone size, J gene, V gene, D gene. A D gene is named only where the DNA matches it firmly. The size of a clone is reported for some rows only, either as once, few or many, or as a class for expanded clones.

CDR3: CAGLRGTGGYTF; DNA: TGTGCCGGTCTCCGGGGAACGGGCGGCTACACCTTC; size: once; J: TRBJ1-2; V: TRBV2; D: .
CDR3: CASSSLKEGASKPLHF; DNA: TGTGCCAGCAGCTCGCTAAAGGAGGGCGCAAGTAAACCCCTCCACTTT; size: .; J: TRBJ1-6; V: TRBV6-4; D: .
CDR3: CASSSGTSGGFPRETQYF; DNA: TGTGCCAGCAGCTCCGGGACTAGCGGGGGATTCCCTCGTGAGACCCAGTACTTC; size: .; J: TRBJ2-5; V: TRBV5-4; D: TRBD2
CDR3: CASSTGTGANTEAFF; DNA: TGTGCCAGCTCCACCGGGACAGGGGCGAACACTGAAGCTTTCTTT; size: .; J: TRBJ1-1; V: TRBV18; D: TRBD1
CDR3: CATSEGQGAYEQYF; DNA: TGTGCCACCAGTGAGGGACAGGGGGCCTACGAGCAGTACTTC; size: .; J: TRBJ2-7; V: TRBV24-1; D: TRBD1
CDR3: CASSYRFPGELFF; DNA: TGTGCCAGCAGTTACCGGTTCCCAGGGGAGCTGTTTTTT; size: .; J: TRBJ2-2; V: TRBV6-5; D: .
CDR3: CASSPDRGIEAFF; DNA: TGCGCCAGCAGCCCCGACAGAGGAATTGAAGCTTTCTTT; size: .; J: TRBJ1-1; V: TRBV5-1; D: .
CDR3: CASSLETGVSVYGYTF; DNA: TGCGCCAGCAGCTTGGAGACAGGAGTTTCCGTCTATGGCTACACCTTC; size: .; J: TRBJ1-2; V: TRBV5-1; D: .
CDR3: CASSVAGGGAIRNIQYF; DNA: TGTGCCAGCAGCGTAGCGGGGGGAGGGGCAATAAGGAACATTCAGTACTTC; size: few; J: TRBJ2-4; V: TRBV2; D: TRBD2
CDR3: CASSRTSGGVVNEQFF; DNA: TGTGCCAGCTCACGGACTAGCGGGGGGGTTGTGAATGAGCAGTTCTTC; size: .; J: TRBJ2-1; V: TRBV5-4; D: TRBD2
CDR3: CASSQAFSSGPYEQYF; DNA: TGTGCCAGCAGCCAGGCCTTTTCTAGCGGTCCTTACGAGCAGTACTTC; size: once; J: TRBJ2-7; V: TRBV11-1; D: TRBD2
CDR3: CASSRATGPDQPQHF; DNA: TGTGCCAGCAGTCGCGCGACAGGGCCCGATCAGCCCCAGCATTTT; size: few; J: TRBJ1-5; V: TRBV27; D: TRBD1
CDR3: CASSLWGLSVLGANVLTF; DNA: TGTGCCAGCAGCTTGTGGGGGCTCTCCGTTCTGGGGGCCAACGTCCTGACTTTC; size: .; J: TRBJ2-6; V: TRBV7-3; D: .
CDR3: CASSQLPGQNTEAFF; DNA: TGTGCCAGCAGCCAACTCCCGGGACAGAACACTGAAGCTTTCTTT; size: .; J: TRBJ1-1; V: TRBV4-2; D: .
CDR3: CASSLGQGAHGELFF; DNA: TGCGCCAGCAGCTTGGGACAGGGGGCTCACGGGGAGCTGTTTTTT; size: .; J: TRBJ2-2; V: TRBV5-1; D: TRBD1
CDR3: CASSLGPGTGNNSPLHF; DNA: TGTGCCAGCAGCTTAGGTCCCGGGACAGGGAATAATTCACCCCTCCACTTT; size: .; J: TRBJ1-6; V: TRBV7-9; D: TRBD1
CDR3: CAWSVNRDYGYTF; DNA: TGTGCCTGGAGTGTAAATCGAGACTATGGCTACACCTTC; size: few; J: TRBJ1-2; V: TRBV30; D: .
CDR3: CATSRRKEGNTEAFF; DNA: TGTGCCACCAGCAGACGCAAAGAGGGTAACACTGAAGCTTTCTTT; size: .; J: TRBJ1-1; V: TRBV15; D: .
CDR3: CASSESAGGSYNEQFF; DNA: TGCGCCAGCAGTGAGAGTGCAGGGGGCTCCTACAATGAGCAGTTCTTC; size: .; J: TRBJ2-1; V: TRBV10-2; D: TRBD1
CDR3: CASSLQGQMNTEAFF; DNA: TGCGCCAGCAGCCTTCAGGGACAAATGAACACTGAAGCTTTCTTT; size: few; J: TRBJ1-1; V: TRBV5-1; D: .
CDR3: CASRFRRDSPLHF; DNA: TGTGCCAGCAGGTTTAGGAGGGATTCACCCCTCCACTTT; size: .; J: TRBJ1-6; V: TRBV27; D: .
CDR3: CASSTRQQNYGYTF; DNA: TGTGCCAGCAGTACCCGACAGCAGAACTATGGCTACACCTTC; size: .; J: TRBJ1-2; V: TRBV6-5; D: .
CDR3: CASSASGSAGELFF; DNA: TGTGCCAGCAGCGCTAGCGGGAGCGCCGGGGAGCTGTTTTTT; size: .; J: TRBJ2-2; V: TRBV9; D: TRBD2
CDR3: CASSITDNTEAFF; DNA: TGTGCCAGTAGTATAACAGATAACACTGAAGCTTTCTTT; size: .; J: TRBJ1-1; V: TRBV19; D: .
CDR3: CASTSGGGAWAFF; DNA: TGTGCCAGCACCTCGGGCGGGGGGGCGTGGGCTTTCTTT; size: .; J: TRBJ1-1; V: TRBV28; D: .
CDR3: CASSTTSGSYEQYF; DNA: TGTGCCAGCAGCACGACTAGCGGCTCCTACGAGCAGTACTTC; size: .; J: TRBJ2-7; V: TRBV7-8; D: TRBD2
CDR3: CASSLEVGWDRYYGYTF; DNA: TGTGCCAGCAGCTTGGAAGTTGGCTGGGACAGGTACTATGGCTACACCTTC; size: .; J: TRBJ1-2; V: TRBV5-6; D: TRBD1
CDR3: CATSDLAYGYTF; DNA: TGTGCCACCAGTGATTTGGCGTATGGCTACACCTTC; size: .; J: TRBJ1-2; V: TRBV24-1; D: .
CDR3: CASSAGGGTEQYF; DNA: TGTGCCAGCAGCGCTGGAGGGGGCACCGAGCAGTACTTC; size: .; J: TRBJ2-7; V: TRBV9; D: .
CDR3: CASSPGQGDADTQYF; DNA: TGTGCCAGCTCACCCGGACAGGGGGACGCAGATACGCAGTATTTT; size: .; J: TRBJ2-3; V: TRBV18; D: TRBD1
CDR3: CASSLLNRGGRGYTF; DNA: TGTGCCAGCAGCTTGTTGAACCGGGGAGGAAGAGGCTACACCTTC; size: many; J: TRBJ1-2; V: TRBV5-8; D: .
CDR3: CASSIGTSPNEQFF; DNA: TGTGCCAGTAGTATCGGGACTAGTCCCAATGAGCAGTTCTTC; size: once; J: TRBJ2-1; V: TRBV19; D: TRBD2
CDR3: CASSLETTEEGETQYF; DNA: TGTGCCAGCAGCTTGGAAACGACAGAGGAGGGAGAGACCCAGTACTTC; size: .; J: TRBJ2-5; V: TRBV5-6; D: .
CDR3: CASSVDPGGSTDTQYF; DNA: TGTGCCAGCAGCGTAGATCCGGGAGGGAGCACAGATACGCAGTATTTT; size: .; J: TRBJ2-3; V: TRBV9; D: TRBD2
CDR3: CATSRDFSGIGNTIYF; DNA: TGTGCCACCAGCAGAGATTTTTCGGGAATTGGAAACACCATATATTTT; size: .; J: TRBJ1-3; V: TRBV15; D: .
CDR3: CASSYGEKTQYF; DNA: TGTGCCAGCAGTTACGGAGAAAAGACCCAGTACTTC; size: .; J: TRBJ2-5; V: TRBV6-5; D: .
CDR3: CASRNRGGRPPLHF; DNA: TGTGCCAGCAGGAACAGGGGCGGAAGGCCACCCCTCCACTTT; size: .; J: TRBJ1-6; V: TRBV6-5; D: TRBD1
CDR3: CASSSWDFSYEQYF; DNA: TGCGCCAGCAGCTCATGGGACTTCTCCTACGAGCAGTACTTC; size: few; J: TRBJ2-7; V: TRBV5-1; D: .
CDR3: CASSQELTGGNQPQHF; DNA: TGCGCCAGCAGCCAAGAATTGACAGGGGGGAATCAGCCCCAGCATTTT; size: .; J: TRBJ1-5; V: TRBV4-1; D: TRBD1
CDR3: CASSPPVGPGQGYGSNQPQHF; DNA: TGCGCCAGCAGCCCACCGGTGGGGCCGGGACAGGGTTACGGGAGCAATCAGCCCCAGCATTTT; size: .; J: TRBJ1-5; V: TRBV23-1; D: TRBD1
CDR3: CASSSRAVNTEAFF; DNA: TGTGCCAGCAGCTCACGTGCAGTGAACACTGAAGCTTTCTTT; size: once; J: TRBJ1-1; V: TRBV5-4; D: .
CDR3: CASADWITGNTIYF; DNA: TGTGCCAGTGCCGACTGGATTACCGGAAACACCATATATTTT; size: .; J: TRBJ1-3; V: TRBV19; D: .
CDR3: CASSLITGRETQYF; DNA: TGTGCCAGCAGTTTGATTACTGGTCGAGAGACCCAGTACTTC; size: .; J: TRBJ2-5; V: TRBV27; D: .
CDR3: CASSPGTGEGDGYTF; DNA: TGTGCCAGCAGCCCCGGGACAGGGGAGGGCGATGGCTACACCTTC; size: .; J: TRBJ1-2; V: TRBV13; D: TRBD1
CDR3: CASSEPGKSSPLHF; DNA: TGTGCCAGCAGCGAACCAGGGAAATCCTCACCCCTCCACTTT; size: .; J: TRBJ1-6; V: TRBV7-9; D: .
CDR3: CAWSVPVNEQFF; DNA: TGTGCCTGGAGTGTACCGGTCAATGAGCAGTTCTTC; size: .; J: TRBJ2-1; V: TRBV30; D: .
CDR3: CSVELANPRAGELFF; DNA: TGCAGCGTTGAATTAGCGAACCCTCGGGCCGGGGAGCTGTTTTTT; size: .; J: TRBJ2-2; V: TRBV29-1; D: .
CDR3: CASSFSGGLYNEQFF; DNA: TGTGCCAGCAGTTTTTCAGGGGGGCTTTACAATGAGCAGTTCTTC; size: .; J: TRBJ2-1; V: TRBV6-5; D: .
CDR3: CASCRQGSEAFF; DNA: TGTGCCAGTTGTAGGCAGGGGTCTGAAGCTTTCTTT; size: .; J: TRBJ1-1; V: TRBV6-5; D: .
CDR3: CASSNQGHLNTEAFF; DNA: TGTGCCAGCAGCAATCAGGGGCACCTGAACACTGAAGCTTTCTTT; size: .; J: TRBJ1-1; V: TRBV7-8; D: .
CDR3: CASSPRGYTDTQYF; DNA: TGTGCCAGCAGTCCCAGGGGCTACACAGATACGCAGTATTTT; size: .; J: TRBJ2-3; V: TRBV6-5; D: .
CDR3: CASSVEAVSRNYGYTF; DNA: TGTGCCAGCAGCGTAGAAGCGGTCAGCAGGAACTATGGCTACACCTTC; size: .; J: TRBJ1-2; V: TRBV9; D: .